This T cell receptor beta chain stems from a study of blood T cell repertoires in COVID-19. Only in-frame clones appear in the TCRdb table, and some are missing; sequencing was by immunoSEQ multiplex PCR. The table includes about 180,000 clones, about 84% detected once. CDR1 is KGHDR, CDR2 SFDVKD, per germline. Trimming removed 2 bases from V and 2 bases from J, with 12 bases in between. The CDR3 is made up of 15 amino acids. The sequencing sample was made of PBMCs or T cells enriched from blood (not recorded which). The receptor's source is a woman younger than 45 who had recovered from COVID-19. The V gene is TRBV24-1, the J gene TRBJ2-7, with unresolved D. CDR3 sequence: CATSDSGRNPYEQYF. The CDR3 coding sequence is TGTGCCACCAGTGATTCCGGCAGGAACCCCTACGAGCAGTACTTC.